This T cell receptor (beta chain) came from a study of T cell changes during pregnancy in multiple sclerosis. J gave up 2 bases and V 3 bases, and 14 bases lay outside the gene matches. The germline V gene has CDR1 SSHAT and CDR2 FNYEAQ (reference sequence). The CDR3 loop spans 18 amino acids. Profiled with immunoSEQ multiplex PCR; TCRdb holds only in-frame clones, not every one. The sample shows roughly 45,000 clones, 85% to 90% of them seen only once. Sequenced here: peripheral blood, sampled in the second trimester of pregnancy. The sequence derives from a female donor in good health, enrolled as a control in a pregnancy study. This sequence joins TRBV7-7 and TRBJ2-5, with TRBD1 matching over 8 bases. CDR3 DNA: TGTGCCAGCAGCTTCGGGCAGGGGGCACAACAAAGACAAGAGACCCAGTACTTC. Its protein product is CASSFGQGAQQRQETQYF.